This TCR beta chain came from a study of cytomegalovirus exposure and HLA in healthy donors. PCR used 60 Vbeta primers and 13 Jbeta primers. Some clones are missing from TCRdb's copy, which holds only in-frame ones; the method was immunoSEQ multiplex PCR. This sample's table has approximately 110,000 clones. The CDR3 loop spans 13 amino acids. The V gene lost 4 bases and the J gene lost 3 bases, with 9 bases spanning the gap. Germline CDR1 is MDHEN and CDR2 is SYDVKM. Healthy donors of bone marrow made up the group. The chain joins TRBV28 to TRBJ1-1, with a weak D call TRBD1 (6 bases). The sequencing input was PBMCs. This receptor was taken from a young man in good health and CMV-seronegative. The CDR3 DNA follows: TGTGCCAGCAGTTCCCCAGGGGACACTGAAGCTTTCTTT. Translating gives CASSSPGDTEAFF.